This note documents a single T cell receptor beta chain sequence. No antigen is known for it. Average productive template count per sample was approximately 41,000. Only in-frame clones appear in the TCRdb table, and some are missing; sequencing was by immunoSEQ multiplex PCR. The sample records approximately 31,000 clones, about 86% being singletons. The data were obtained in a study of STAT3 mutations in large granular lymphocyte leukemia. Study-wide points: Some patients had dominant TCR clones larger than their STAT3 mutant burden. All newly emerging clones after therapy were STAT3 wild type. Some patients had persisting codominant clonotypes that could mask small clones. Every T-cell large granular lymphocyte leukemia patient had at least one immunodominant TCR beta clonotype.

CDR1 and CDR2 (germline): LGHNA, YNFKEQ. After removal of 0 bases from V and 6 bases from J, the junction contained 10 bases not matched to a gene. The CDR3 spans 18 residues. The receptor's source is a man in his sixties with T-cell large granular lymphocyte leukemia. Some clones in this sample may be carry-over from other donors' samples. The chain uses TRBV4-2 and TRBJ2-3; the match to TRBD2 covers 12 bases. Sequenced: peripheral blood mononuclear cells. Written as DNA, the CDR3 is TGTGCCAGCAGCCAAGATCTGCTAGCGGGAGGGCCCGGGGATACGCAGTATTTT. Its translation is CASSQDLLAGGPGDTQYF.